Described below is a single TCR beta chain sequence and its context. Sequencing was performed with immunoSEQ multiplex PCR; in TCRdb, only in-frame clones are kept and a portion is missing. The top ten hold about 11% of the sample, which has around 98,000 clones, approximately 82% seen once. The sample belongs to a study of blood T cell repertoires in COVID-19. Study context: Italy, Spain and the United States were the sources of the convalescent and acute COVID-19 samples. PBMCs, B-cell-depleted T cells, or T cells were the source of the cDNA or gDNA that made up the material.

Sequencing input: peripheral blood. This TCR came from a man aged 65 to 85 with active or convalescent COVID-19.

CDR3 sequence (DNA): TGTGCCAGCAGTCCTCACCCGGACTCCCAAGAGACCCAGTACTTC. It translates to CASSPHPDSQETQYF. V is TRBV6-5 and J is TRBJ2-5; a possible D gene is TRBD2 (5 bases). Trimming stripped 5 bases from V and 1 base from J, with 14 bases between. CDR3 length: 15 amino acids. The germline CDR1 and CDR2 sequences are MNHEY and SVGAGI.